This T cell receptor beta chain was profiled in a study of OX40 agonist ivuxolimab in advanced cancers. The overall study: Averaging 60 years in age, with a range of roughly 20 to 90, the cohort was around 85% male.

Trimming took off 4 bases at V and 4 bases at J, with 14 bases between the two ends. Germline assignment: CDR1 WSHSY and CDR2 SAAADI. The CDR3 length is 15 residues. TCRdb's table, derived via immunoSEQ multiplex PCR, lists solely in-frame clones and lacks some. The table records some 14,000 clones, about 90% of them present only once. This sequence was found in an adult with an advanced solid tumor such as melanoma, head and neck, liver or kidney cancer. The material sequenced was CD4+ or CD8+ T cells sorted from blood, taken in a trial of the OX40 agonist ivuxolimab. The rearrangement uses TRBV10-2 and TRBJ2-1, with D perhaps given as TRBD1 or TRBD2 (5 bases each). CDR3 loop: CASSVFSGLYNEQFF. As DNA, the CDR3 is TGCGCCAGCAGTGTCTTTTCGGGGCTTTACAATGAGCAGTTCTTC.